The next 21 T cell receptor beta chains were all read from a single sample in a study of T cell changes during pregnancy in multiple sclerosis (dated by TCRdb to between 2018 and 2021). Receptor amplification or capture employed the immunoSEQ multiplex PCR assay. Sourced from immuneACCESS, this table was stored by TCRdb with only in-frame sequences that have V and J called. A share of the clones is absent; for the studies checked, an unresolved V gene accounts for under half, and the remainder has no known explanation. The sample table lists about 59,000 clones, 92% of them with a count of one. The top ten constitute less than 3.5% of the sample. Here the sequenced sample was peripheral blood, taken in the third trimester of pregnancy. All receptors come from a female donor in good health, enrolled as a control in a pregnancy study.

For this clone: At one boundary the junction diverges from the germline segment, which might be a read error. This chain's CDR3 is CTSSDPGQSSGNTIYF. DNA for the CDR3: TGTACCAGCAGCGACCCGGGACAGAGCTCTGGAAACACCATATATTTT. This chain joins TRBV2 and TRBJ1-3; the match to TRBD1 covers 7 bases. Per the germline V gene, CDR1 is SNHLY and CDR2 is FYNNEI. This CDR3 contains 16 residues.

The genes are TRBV28 and TRBJ1-5; TRBD1 aligns across 7 bases. CDR3 length equals 13 residues. V shed 6 bases and J 6 bases; nucleotides not matched to a gene: 5. Germline assignment: CDR1 MDHEN and CDR2 SYDVKM. CDR3 in amino acids: CASREGAGQPQHF. DNA for the CDR3: TGTGCCAGCAGAGAGGGGGCTGGTCAGCCCCAGCATTTT.

CDR3 sequence: CASSTTGDSYEQYF. The CDR3 nucleotides read TGCGCCAGCAGCACCACAGGGGACTCCTACGAGCAGTACTTC. This chain connects TRBV5-1 to TRBJ2-5; 7 bases map to TRBD1. The end of the DNA aligns better with TRBJ2-7, so the J call may be wrong. The germline gives CDR1 SGHRS, CDR2 YFSETQ. The CDR3 has 14 residues.

The table lists this clone with a few counts. V and J are TRBV10-3 and TRBJ1-1, with 9 bases matching TRBD1. Germline V gives CDR1 ENHRY, CDR2 SYGVKD. The trim removed 10 bases at V and 5 bases at J, leaving 8 bases unmatched. The CDR3 extends over 13 amino acids. The CDR3 DNA reads as TGTGCCACCTGGACAGGGGCAGGGACTGAAGCTTTCTTT. It specifies CATWTGAGTEAFF.

The chain links TRBV2 to TRBJ2-2; perhaps TRBD1 as D (6 bases). V was cut by 7 bases and J by 4 bases, with 13 bases left in between. The length of the CDR3 is 14 residues. Germline-derived CDR1 and CDR2 are SNHLY and FYNNEI. CDR3 amino acids: CASTKEGGTGELFF. In nucleotides, the CDR3 is TGTGCCAGCACAAAAGAAGGGGGCACCGGGGAGCTGTTTTTT. Supplemented by reference TRBV2 and TRBJ2-2, the full variable domain reads EPEVTQTPSHQVTQMGQEVILRCVPISNHLYFYWYRQILGQKVEFLVSFYNNEISEKSEIFDDQFSVERPDGSNFTLKIRSTKLEDSAMYFCASTKEGGTGELFFGEGSRLTVL.

This chain uses TRBV9 with TRBJ2-7; 7 bases map to TRBD1. V was clipped by 4 bases and J by 5 bases; unmatched bases: 12. Germline V CDR1 and CDR2: SGDLS, YYNGEE. CDR3 length: 15 amino acids. In DNA, the CDR3 is TGTGCCAGCAGCCTATCCTCGACAGGGTTAGACGAGCAGTACTTC. Translation gives CASSLSSTGLDEQYF.

The rearrangement uses TRBV28 and TRBJ1-2, with 10 nucleotides matching TRBD1. Per the germline V gene, CDR1 is MDHEN and CDR2 is SYDVKM. Trimming took 5 bases from V and 0 from J; bases not matched to a gene: 12. The CDR3 runs to 18 residues. The CDR3 is CASSPLDRGPSPNYGYTF. In DNA form, the CDR3 reads TGTGCCAGCAGTCCCCTTGACAGGGGGCCCTCCCCTAACTATGGCTACACCTTC.

The chain is built from TRBV11-3 and TRBJ2-7; 10 nucleotides match TRBD2. The CDR3 spans 16 residues. The V gene end was trimmed by 5 bases and the J gene end by 4 bases; junction bases not matched to a gene: 11. Per germline, CDR1 SGHNT and CDR2 YENEEA. The CDR3 protein is CASSTPPPAGGYEQYF. DNA for the CDR3: TGTGCCAGCAGCACGCCCCCCCCAGCGGGAGGGTACGAGCAGTACTTC.

This chain links TRBV11-2 with TRBJ1-2; D might be TRBD1 (5 bases). CDR1 and CDR2 (germline): SGHAT, FQNNGV. The V gene lost 4 bases and the J gene lost 8 bases, with 20 bases spanning the gap. The CDR3 spans 15 residues. This CDR3 reads CASSSVGEGLYGYTF. DNA for the CDR3: TGTGCCAGCAGCTCCGTCGGGGAGGGGTTATACGGCTACACCTTC.

The chain carries TRBV10-3 and TRBJ2-7, with 11 bases fitting TRBD2. This CDR3 contains 16 residues. Germline V gene lookup returns CDR1 ENHRY and CDR2 SYGVKD. After removal of 5 bases from V and 7 bases from J, the junction contained 13 bases not matched to a gene. The CDR3 bases are TGTGCCATCAGTCTTAGCGGGAGGGCCCCGGTTGGAGAGCAGTACTTC. Amino acid sequence: CAISLSGRAPVGEQYF.

The rearrangement uses TRBV6-1 and TRBJ1-1, with a possible D match to TRBD1 (5 bases). This CDR3 comprises 11 residues. The V gene lost 10 bases and the J gene lost 6 bases, with 12 bases spanning the gap. The V gene's germline CDR1 is MNHNS and CDR2 SASEGT. CDR3 in DNA: TGTGCCATCCGCCGGGGGTCTGAAGCTTTCTTT. Translating gives CAIRRGSEAFF.

The gene calls are TRBV6-5 and TRBJ1-2, with TRBD1 identical over 7 bases. The junction had 16 bases not matched to a gene; V was cut back by 10 bases and J by 5 bases. Germline assignment: CDR1 MNHEY and CDR2 SVGAGI. The CDR3 has 15 residues. CDR3 protein: CATRKGQARVYGYTF. The DNA of the CDR3 is TGTGCCACCCGAAAAGGACAGGCCCGAGTTTATGGCTACACCTTC.

This chain links TRBV21-1 with TRBJ2-7; the D segment call TRBD2 is taken from the table without a DNA check. TRBV21-1 is flagged as a pseudogene. The CDR3 is 14 amino acids. CDR3 DNA: TGTGCCAGCAGCAAATCTCTAGCAGGCTACGAGCAGTACTTC. Amino acid sequence: CASSKSLAGYEQYF.

Remarks on this clone: Other DNA sequences in this specimen translate into the identical CDR3. The chain is built from TRBV6-5 and TRBJ1-1; D is possibly TRBD1 (5 bases). Trimming left V 2 bases short and J 10 bases short, with 14 bases between. Germline loops: CDR1 MNHEY, CDR2 SVGAGI. The CDR3 has 13 amino acids. The CDR3 sequence is CASSYAAGMGAFF. The CDR3 DNA reads TGTGCCAGCAGTTACGCAGCAGGGATGGGAGCTTTCTTT.

V gene TRBV7-9 combines with J gene TRBJ1-4, with 7 bases fitting TRBD1. This CDR3 spans 15 amino acids. V lost 5 bases and J lost 3; bases outside the gene matches: 6. CDR1 and CDR2 from the germline V gene are SEHNR and FQNEAQ (reference sequence). The CDR3 sequence: CASSPRQGPNEKLFF. The CDR3 nucleotides read TGTGCCAGCAGCCCCCGACAGGGACCTAATGAAAAACTGTTTTTT.

The rearrangement joins TRBV30 to TRBJ1-5; D perhaps matches TRBD1 (6 bases). Germline assignment: CDR1 GTSNPN and CDR2 SVGIG (reference sequence). CDR3 length equals 15 residues. Trimming cost V 3 bases and J 3 bases, with 15 bases left between them. In nucleotides, the CDR3 is TGTGCCTGGAGCTTAGTCCCGGGACACAATCAGCCCCAGCATTTT. Translating gives CAWSLVPGHNQPQHF.

This clone was seen a few times. V is TRBV19 and J is TRBJ1-1, with D perhaps matching TRBD1 (6 bases). There are 13 residues in the CDR3. With 5 bases removed from V and 5 bases from J, the gap between germline ends came to 12 bases. From germline, CDR1 is LNHDA and CDR2 SQIVND (reference sequence). The CDR3 spells CASSRQEDTEAFF. The CDR3 DNA reads as TGTGCCAGTAGTCGACAGGAAGATACTGAAGCTTTCTTT.

The V and J genes are TRBV5-1 and TRBJ1-1; 7 positions agree with TRBD1. The CDR3 has 15 amino acids. Losses at the gene ends were 4 bases for V and 1 base for J; bases not matched to a gene: 7. Germline CDR1 reads SGHRS; CDR2 reads YFSETQ. The CDR3 bases are TGCGCCAGCAGCCACCGACAGGGCGGGAACACTGAAGCTTTCTTT. This encodes CASSHRQGGNTEAFF.

The chain joins TRBV10-1 to TRBJ2-3; TRBD2 matches 7 bases. From germline, CDR1 is WNHNN and CDR2 SYGVQD (reference sequence). The ends lost 7 bases at V and 1 base at J; junction bases unmatched: 11. The CDR3 contains 16 residues. The CDR3 DNA is TGCGCCAGCATTAGATATAGCGGGCTTGGCACAGATACGCAGTATTTT. This sequence encodes CASIRYSGLGTDTQYF.

V and J are TRBV2 and TRBJ2-7, with TRBD1 as a possible D gene (7 bases). The CDR3 is 13 residues long. V was shortened by 4 bases and J by 6 bases, with 13 bases between the two germline ends. Germline V lookup: CDR1 SNHLY, CDR2 FYNNEI. CDR3 loop: CASSVQGGGEQYF. CDR3 in DNA: TGTGCCAGCAGTGTCCAGGGGGGAGGCGAGCAGTACTTC.

V gene TRBV29-1 combines with J gene TRBJ2-3; D possibly corresponds to TRBD2 (5 bases). Trimming stripped 4 bases from V and 3 bases from J, with 17 bases between. CDR1 is SQVTM, CDR2 ANQGSEA, per germline. The CDR3 has 15 residues. The CDR3 region has the DNA TGCAGCGTTGGGGTTCGAGGGCTCGCTACAGATACGCAGTATTTT. Translating gives CSVGVRGLATDTQYF.